This TCR beta chain was sequenced during a study of cytomegalovirus exposure and HLA in healthy donors. General study findings and limits: Some V segments, TRBV6-2 and TRBV6-3 among them, were indistinguishable and were therefore excluded. A previous analysis found most TCR beta V segments productive roughly 87% or roughly 30% of the time. There were 150 or so TCR beta chains listed as cytomegalovirus-associated.

Germline V CDR1 and CDR2: LNHNV, YYDKDF (reference sequence). The junction had 7 bases not matched to a gene; V was cut back by 3 bases and J by 9 bases. The CDR3 sequence is 15 residues long. Remarks on this clone: Its antigen is not identified.

PCR amplification relied on 60 Vbeta primers (plus 13 Jbeta primers). Assay used: immunoSEQ multiplex PCR; TCRdb lists only in-frame clones, some missing. The table includes roughly 75,000 clones, more than 65% detected once. This TCR derives from a man aged 70 or older in good health and CMV-seropositive. The sample taken for sequencing was PBMCs. The gene calls are TRBV15 and TRBJ2-3, with 12 bases fitting TRBD2. CDR3 loop: CATSSPGLAGSTQYF. The CDR3, as DNA: TGTGCCACCAGCAGTCCGGGACTAGCGGGCTCCACGCAGTATTTT.